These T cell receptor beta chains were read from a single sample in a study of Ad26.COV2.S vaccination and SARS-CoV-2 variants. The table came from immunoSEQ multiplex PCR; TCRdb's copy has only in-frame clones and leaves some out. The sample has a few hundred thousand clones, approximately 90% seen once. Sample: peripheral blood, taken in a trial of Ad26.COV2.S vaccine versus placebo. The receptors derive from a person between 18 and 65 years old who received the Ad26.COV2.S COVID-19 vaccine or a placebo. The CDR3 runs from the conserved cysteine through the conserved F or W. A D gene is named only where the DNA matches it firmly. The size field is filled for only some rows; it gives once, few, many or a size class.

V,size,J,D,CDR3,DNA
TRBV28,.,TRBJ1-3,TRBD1,CASRTGETDSGNTIYF,TGTGCCAGCAGAACAGGGGAGACGGACTCTGGAAACACCATATATTTT
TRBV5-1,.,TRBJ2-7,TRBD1,CASSLWDRGREQYF,TGCGCCAGCAGCTTGTGGGACAGGGGGCGCGAGCAGTACTTC
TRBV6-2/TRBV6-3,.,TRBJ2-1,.,CASSRGHNEQFF,TGTGCCAGCAGTAGAGGACACAATGAGCAGTTCTTC
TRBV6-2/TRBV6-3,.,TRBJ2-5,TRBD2,CASSYPLAGVGPQETQYF,TGTGCCAGCAGTTACCCACTAGCGGGAGTGGGGCCCCAAGAGACCCAGTACTTC
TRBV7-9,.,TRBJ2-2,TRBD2,CASSRLAGSNTGELFF,TGTGCCAGCAGCAGGCTAGCGGGATCGAACACCGGGGAGCTGTTTTTT
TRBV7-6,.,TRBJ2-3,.,CASSLGSYNTQYF,TGTGCCAGCAGCCTTGGTAGTTATAATACGCAGTATTTT
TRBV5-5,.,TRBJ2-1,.,CASSPRHRQENEQFF,TGTGCCAGCAGCCCACGACATCGACAGGAAAATGAGCAGTTCTTC
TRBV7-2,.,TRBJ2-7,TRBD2,CASSVRLAGDSYEQYF,TGTGCCAGCAGCGTACGACTAGCGGGGGACTCCTACGAGCAGTACTTC
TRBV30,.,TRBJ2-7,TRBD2,CAWRGGLAGPYEQYF,TGTGCCTGGAGGGGGGGACTAGCGGGGCCCTACGAGCAGTACTTC
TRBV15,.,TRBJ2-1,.,CATSRDRFRELNNEQFF,TGTGCCACCAGCAGAGATAGGTTCCGGGAGTTGAACAATGAGCAGTTCTTC
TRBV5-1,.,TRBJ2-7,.,CASSGLTSRAYEQYF,TGCGCCAGCAGCGGCCTTACTAGCAGAGCCTACGAGCAGTACTTC
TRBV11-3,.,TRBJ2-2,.,CASSQAGLGTGELFF,TGTGCCAGCAGCCAGGCGGGCCTTGGGACCGGGGAGCTGTTTTTT
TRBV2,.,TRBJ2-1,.,CASSREAFGNEQFF,TGTGCCAGCAGTAGGGAGGCCTTCGGCAATGAGCAGTTCTTC
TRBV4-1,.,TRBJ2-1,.,CASSQEGLNSYNEQFF,TGCGCCAGCAGCCAAGAGGGACTGAACTCCTACAATGAGCAGTTCTTC
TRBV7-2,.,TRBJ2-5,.,CASSSAHRIETQYF,TGTGCCAGCAGCTCCGCGCATAGGATTGAGACCCAGTACTTC
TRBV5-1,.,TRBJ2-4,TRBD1,CASSYGTGNKNIQYF,TGCGCCAGCAGTTATGGGACAGGGAACAAAAACATTCAGTACTTC
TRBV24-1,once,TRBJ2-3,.,CATSDLSGPNPPDTQYF,TGTGCCACCAGTGATTTATCGGGCCCCAACCCCCCAGATACGCAGTATTTT
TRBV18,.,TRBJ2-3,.,CASSLFEGQDTQYF,TGTGCCAGCTCCCTCTTTGAGGGGCAAGATACGCAGTATTTT
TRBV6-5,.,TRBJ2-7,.,CASGRLYEQYF,TGTGCCAGCGGACGGCTGTACGAGCAGTACTTC
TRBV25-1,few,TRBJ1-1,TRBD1,CASRIDQGANTEAFF,TGTGCCAGCAGAATCGACCAGGGGGCGAACACTGAAGCTTTCTTT
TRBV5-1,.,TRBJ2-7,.,CASSGPSASSYEQYF,TGCGCCAGCAGCGGACCTTCTGCGAGCTCCTACGAGCAGTACTTC
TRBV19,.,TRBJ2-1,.,CASSIEVTEDEQFF,TGTGCCAGTAGTATAGAGGTTACGGAAGATGAGCAGTTCTTC
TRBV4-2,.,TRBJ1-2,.,CASSNPKFDYGYTF,TGTGCCAGCAGCAACCCCAAGTTCGACTATGGCTACACCTTC
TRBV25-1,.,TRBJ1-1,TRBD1,CASSGGTGSFF,TGTGCCAGCAGTGGGGGGACAGGGTCTTTCTTT
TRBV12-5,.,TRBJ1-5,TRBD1,CASGRPTGEQQPQHF,TGTGCTAGTGGCCGCCCGACAGGGGAGCAACAGCCCCAGCATTTT
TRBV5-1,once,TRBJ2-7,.,CASSLGAPVDEQYF,TGCGCCAGCAGCTTGGGGGCACCCGTCGATGAGCAGTACTTC
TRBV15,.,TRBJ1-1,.,CATSRDTGMTEAFF,TGTGCCACCAGCAGAGATACAGGGATGACTGAAGCTTTCTTT
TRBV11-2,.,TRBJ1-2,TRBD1,CASSLGGQGRGYTF,TGTGCCAGCAGCTTAGGTGGACAGGGGCGAGGCTACACCTTC
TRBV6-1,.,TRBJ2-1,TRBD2,CASSDGAGGYNEQFF,TGTGCCAGCAGTGATGGAGCGGGAGGGTATAATGAGCAGTTCTTC
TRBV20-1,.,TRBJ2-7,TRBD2,CSASKPSGRGYEQYF,TGCAGTGCTAGTAAACCTAGCGGGAGGGGGTACGAGCAGTACTTC
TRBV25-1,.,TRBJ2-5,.,CASSLIMETQYF,TGTGCCAGCAGTCTTATTATGGAGACCCAGTACTTC
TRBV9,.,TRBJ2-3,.,CASSTLGLLTDTQYF,TGTGCCAGCAGCACACTAGGGCTTCTCACAGATACGCAGTATTTT
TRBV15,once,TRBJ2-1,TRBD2,CATSRASGTYNEQFF,TGTGCCACCAGCAGAGCTAGCGGGACCTACAATGAGCAGTTCTTC
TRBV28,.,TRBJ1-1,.,CASSFKLNTEAFF,TGTGCCAGCAGTTTCAAGTTGAACACTGAAGCTTTCTTT
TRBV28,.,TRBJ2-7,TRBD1,CASTITGDNEQYF,TGTGCCAGCACCATCACAGGGGACAACGAGCAGTACTTC
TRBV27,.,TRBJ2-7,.,CASSSQTGSYEQYF,TGTGCCAGCAGTTCCCAGACTGGCTCCTACGAGCAGTACTTC
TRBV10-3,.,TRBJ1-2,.,CAISPAGEDYGYTF,TGTGCCATCTCCCCCGCAGGGGAGGACTATGGCTACACCTTC
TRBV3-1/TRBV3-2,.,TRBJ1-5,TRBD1,CASSQVTDRDRALPQHF,TGTGCCAGCAGCCAAGTTACCGACCGGGACAGGGCTTTACCCCAGCATTTT
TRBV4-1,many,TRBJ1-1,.,CASSYRQGQNTEAFF,TGCGCCAGCAGCTATCGTCAGGGTCAGAACACTGAAGCTTTCTTT
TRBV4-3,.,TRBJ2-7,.,CASSQVELAQEQYF,TGCGCCAGCAGCCAAGTCGAGCTAGCCCAAGAGCAGTACTTC
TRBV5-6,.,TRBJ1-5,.,CASSLGGRGQPQHF,TGTGCCAGCAGCTTGGGAGGCAGGGGACAGCCCCAGCATTTT
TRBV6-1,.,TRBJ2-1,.,CASSEARGYEQFF,TGTGCCAGCAGCGAAGCTAGGGGGTATGAGCAGTTCTTC
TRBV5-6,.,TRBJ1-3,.,CASSLLGGIVSGNTIYF,TGTGCCAGCAGCTTATTGGGGGGAATCGTCTCTGGAAACACCATATATTTT
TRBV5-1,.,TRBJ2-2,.,CASSLEGAGELFF,TGCGCCAGCAGCTTGGAAGGGGCCGGGGAGCTGTTTTTT
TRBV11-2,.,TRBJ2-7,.,CASSLGLLRDEQYF,TGTGCCAGCAGCTTAGGACTCCTCAGGGACGAGCAGTACTTC
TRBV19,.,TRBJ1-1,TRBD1,CASTPGTVNTEAFF,TGTGCCAGTACCCCCGGGACAGTGAACACTGAAGCTTTCTTT
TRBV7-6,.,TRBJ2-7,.,CASSSTPQGDYEQYF,TGTGCCAGCAGCTCCACTCCCCAAGGGGACTACGAGCAGTACTTC
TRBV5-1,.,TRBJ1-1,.,CASSAQGYTEAFF,TGCGCCAGCAGCGCTCAGGGTTACACTGAAGCTTTCTTT
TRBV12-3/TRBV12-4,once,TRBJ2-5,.,CASSRPGETQYF,TGTGCCAGCAGCCGCCCCGGAGAGACCCAGTACTTC
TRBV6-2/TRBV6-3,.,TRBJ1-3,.,CASSSPGRTSGNTIYF,TGTGCCAGCAGTTCGCCAGGACGGACCTCTGGAAACACCATATATTTT
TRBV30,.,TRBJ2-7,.,CAWSPGGRYEQYF,TGTGCCTGGAGTCCAGGGGGGCGCTACGAGCAGTACTTC
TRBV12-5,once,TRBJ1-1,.,CASGLSLNTEAFF,TGTGCTAGTGGTTTGTCATTGAACACTGAAGCTTTCTTT
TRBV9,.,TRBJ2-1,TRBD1,CASSADRGTWSEQFF,TGTGCCAGCAGCGCCGACAGGGGCACTTGGTCCGAGCAGTTCTTC